The 32 T cell receptor beta chains below all came from one sample that was sequenced in a study of blood T cell repertoires in COVID-19. The table came from immunoSEQ multiplex PCR; TCRdb's copy has only in-frame clones and leaves some out. The data show around 330,000 clones, with more than 75% seen just once and roughly 4% held by the top ten. The sequencing sample was made of peripheral blood. The receptors shown here come from a woman in her 50s with active or convalescent COVID-19.

The genes are TRBV4-1 and TRBJ2-1, with D possibly matching TRBD2 (5 bases). Germline CDR1 and CDR2: MGHRA and YSYEKL. The CDR3 has 17 residues. V dropped 3 bases and J dropped 6 bases, with 21 bases sitting between them. DNA of the CDR3: TGCGCCAGCAGCCACGCCCTGGGAGTCGGCAGGCTCAATGAGCAGTTCTTC. Amino acids: CASSHALGVGRLNEQFF.

The chain has TRBV5-1 and TRBJ2-7; perhaps TRBD2 as D (5 bases). Looked up from germline, CDR1 is SGHRS and CDR2 is YFSETQ. V was pared by 3 bases and J by 6 bases, with 13 bases between. CDR3 size: 13 residues. As DNA, the CDR3 is TGCGCCAGCAGCTCGGCGTTGGGGAGCGAGCAGTACTTC. Its translation is CASSSALGSEQYF. Based on the CDR3 plus reference TRBV5-1 and TRBJ2-7, the full variable domain is KAGVTQTPRYLIKTRGQQVTLSCSPISGHRSVSWYQQTPGQGLQFLFEYFSETQRNKGNFPGRFSGRQFSNSRSEMNVSTLELGDSALYLCASSSALGSEQYFGPGTRLTVT.

V gene TRBV5-1 combines with J gene TRBJ1-4, with TRBD1 matching 9 bases. J was trimmed by 8 bases and V by 1 base; bases with no gene match: 3. This CDR3 spans 14 amino acids. Per germline, CDR1 SGHRS and CDR2 YFSETQ. The CDR3 DNA is TGCGCCAGCAGCTTGACAGGGGGCAGGGAAAAACTGTTTTTT. It codes for CASSLTGGREKLFF.

The V call is TRBV4-3, the J call TRBJ1-5; unclear D gene. The CDR3 runs to 14 residues. V was clipped by 0 bases and J by 6 bases, with 9 bases between them. CDR1 and CDR2 from the germline V gene are LGHNA and YSLEER. CDR3 sequence reads: CASSQELGVQPQHF. The CDR3 DNA reads as TGCGCCAGCAGCCAAGAGCTCGGGGTTCAGCCCCAGCATTTT.

The chain combines TRBV4-3 with TRBJ2-3; a weak D match, TRBD1 (6 bases). Trimming stripped 0 bases from V and 5 bases from J, with 12 bases between. The CDR3 loop spans 15 amino acids. CDR1 is LGHNA, CDR2 YSLEER, per germline. This CDR3 reads CASSQEKRGLDTQYF. CDR3 bases: TGCGCCAGCAGCCAAGAAAAGAGGGGGTTAGATACGCAGTATTTT.

About this clone itself: Other DNA sequences in the same sample also yield this CDR3. The V call is TRBV2, the J call TRBJ2-7; 8 bases match TRBD1. The CDR3 runs to 12 residues. The germline V gene encodes CDR1 SNHLY and CDR2 FYNNEI. V lost 8 bases and J lost 3; bases outside the gene matches: 3. The chain's CDR3 is CASSGQVYEQYF. The CDR3 nucleotides are TGTGCCAGCTCGGGACAGGTCTACGAGCAGTACTTC.

The chain has TRBV5-6 and TRBJ1-1; D ambiguous. The V and J ends lost 6 bases and 1 base respectively, with 13 bases between them. The CDR3 length is 14 residues. Looked up from germline, CDR1 is SGHDT and CDR2 is YYEEEE. As DNA, the CDR3 is TGTGCCAGCACCCGACCGGAGGCGAACACTGAAGCTTTCTTT. Translation gives CASTRPEANTEAFF.

The rearrangement links TRBV3-1 (or the pseudogene TRBV3-2) to TRBJ1-5; D perhaps matches TRBD1 (6 bases). Germline V gives CDR1 LGHDT, CDR2 YNNKEL (reference sequence). Trimming left V 0 bases short and J 9 bases short, with 15 bases between. The CDR3 is made up of 15 amino acids. The CDR3 loop is CASSQDVTGSGPQHF. The CDR3 DNA reads TGTGCCAGCAGCCAAGATGTGACAGGTTCGGGGCCCCAGCATTTT.

V gene TRBV7-2 combines with J gene TRBJ2-1, with 11 bases fitting TRBD1. This CDR3 is 15 amino acids long. Germline lookup yields CDR1 SGHTA and CDR2 FQGNSA. V gave up 4 bases and J gave up 6 bases; unmatched junction bases: 5. Here the CDR3 DNA reads TGTGCCAGCAGCTCCTCCGGGACAGGGGGCAATGAGCAGTTCTTC. Its translation: CASSSSGTGGNEQFF.

This clone has only one observation. V gene TRBV7-8 combines with J gene TRBJ2-7; 7 bases are shared with TRBD1. Germline V gives CDR1 SGHVS, CDR2 FQNEAQ. The CDR3 extends over 17 amino acids. V lost 1 base, J lost 1 base, and 10 bases stayed unmatched. The CDR3 protein is CASSLGAFGTESYEQYF. Written as DNA, the CDR3 is TGTGCCAGCAGCTTAGGCGCCTTTGGGACAGAATCCTACGAGCAGTACTTC. The entire variable domain, with the rest obtained from reference TRBV7-8 and TRBJ2-7, is as follows: GAGVSQSPRYKVAKRGQDVALRCDPISGHVSLFWYQQALGQGPEFLTYFQNEAQLDKSGLPSDRFFAERPEGSVSTLKIQRTQQEDSAVYLCASSLGAFGTESYEQYFGPGTRLTVT.

This chain joins TRBV3-1 (or the pseudogene TRBV3-2) and TRBJ2-3; D remains ambiguous. The CDR3 loop spans 16 amino acids. Germline V lookup: CDR1 LGHDT, CDR2 YNNKEL (reference sequence). V lost 1 base to trimming and J lost 1 base, with 12 bases between them. In DNA form, the CDR3 reads TGTGCCAGCAGCCAAGTTTCTCACAGACGCACAGATACGCAGTATTTT. Residues: CASSQVSHRRTDTQYF.

The chain recombines TRBV6-5 with TRBJ2-1; D unresolved. Per germline, CDR1 MNHEY and CDR2 SVGAGI. CDR3 size: 13 residues. V was shortened by 5 bases and J by 6 bases, with 11 bases between the two germline ends. The CDR3 sequence is CASSHSYTNEQFF. In DNA, the CDR3 is TGTGCCAGCAGTCATTCCTATACCAATGAGCAGTTCTTC.

V usage is TRBV30 and J usage is TRBJ2-7, with D maybe TRBD1 (5 bases). The V gene lost 3 bases and the J gene lost 2 bases, with 11 bases spanning the gap. The CDR3 runs 13 residues. The germline CDR1 and CDR2 sequences are GTSNPN and SVGIG (reference sequence). CDR3 in amino acids: CAWRTAGPYEQYF. DNA of the CDR3: TGTGCCTGGAGGACAGCTGGCCCCTACGAGCAGTACTTC.

This CDR3 reads CASTGAGGTTEAFF. The CDR3 DNA is TGCGCCAGCACGGGTGCTGGGGGGACCACTGAAGCTTTCTTT. The chain couples TRBV5-1 to TRBJ1-1, with D perhaps matching TRBD1 (5 bases). The germline V gene has CDR1 SGHRS and CDR2 YFSETQ. Trimming took 6 bases from V and 4 from J, leaving 16 bases between them. This CDR3 region has 14 residues.

V and J are TRBV28 and TRBJ1-2; TRBD1 aligns across 8 bases. The J segment lost 5 bases and the V segment lost 3 bases, leaving 2 bases of the junction unmatched. The CDR3 runs 13 residues. Germline V CDR1 and CDR2: MDHEN, SYDVKM. The CDR3 coding sequence is TGTGCCAGCAGTTTGACAGGGGAATATGGCTACACCTTC. This gives the protein CASSLTGEYGYTF.

This sequence joins TRBV4-1 and TRBJ2-7, with 7 bases lining up with TRBD1. The CDR3 spans 19 residues. V lost 0 bases to trimming and J lost 4 bases; unmatched junction nucleotides: 18. The germline V gene encodes CDR1 MGHRA and CDR2 YSYEKL. CDR3 in DNA: TGCGCCAGCAGCCAAGAGGGACAGAGCCCATTCAGTTTCCTTTACGAGCAGTACTTC. Its translation is CASSQEGQSPFSFLYEQYF.

This clone appeared a single time. The chain couples TRBV19 to TRBJ1-5; D may be TRBD1 (6 bases). Germline CDR1 LNHDA, CDR2 SQIVND (reference sequence). The ends were cut back, 1 base at V and 5 bases at J, with 12 bases in the middle. The CDR3 has 15 amino acids. CDR3 sequence: CASSIVGGGHQPQHF. The CDR3 nucleotides are TGTGCCAGTAGTATAGTAGGGGGTGGTCATCAGCCCCAGCATTTT. Supplemented by reference TRBV19 and TRBJ1-5, the full variable domain reads DGGITQSPKYLFRKEGQNVTLSCEQNLNHDAMYWYRQDPGQGLRLIYYSQIVNDFQKGDIAEGYSVSREKKESFPLTVTSAQKNPTAFYLCASSIVGGGHQPQHFGDGTRLSIL.

CDR3 in DNA: TGTGCCAGCAGCTTAGGACGCAGGGGGCCAACCTCCTATGGCTACACCTTC. It yields the protein CASSLGRRGPTSYGYTF. The genes are TRBV13 and TRBJ1-2, with 8 bases identical to TRBD1. The CDR3 has 17 amino acids. J was trimmed by 4 bases and V by 0 bases; bases with no gene match: 10. The germline V gene has CDR1 PRHDT and CDR2 FYEKMQ (reference sequence).

V is TRBV30 and J is TRBJ2-7; possible D gene TRBD1, 6 bases. CDR3 length equals 15 residues. The ends were cut back, 0 bases at V and 4 bases at J, with 16 bases in the middle. The germline V gene encodes CDR1 GTSNPN and CDR2 SVGIG (reference sequence). The CDR3 protein is CAWSVPRQGLYEQYF. CDR3 sequence (DNA): TGTGCCTGGAGTGTACCTCGGCAGGGGCTGTACGAGCAGTACTTC.

V is TRBV5-1 and J is TRBJ2-2; 9 bases are a match to TRBD2. From germline, CDR1 is SGHRS and CDR2 YFSETQ. The junction had 5 bases not matched to a gene; V was cut back by 2 bases and J by 6 bases. The CDR3 runs 15 residues. The chain's CDR3 is CASSFIAGAPGELFF. The CDR3 DNA reads as TGCGCCAGCAGCTTCATAGCGGGAGCCCCCGGGGAGCTGTTTTTT.

This clone has only one observation. This chain uses TRBV5-1 with TRBJ2-1; maybe TRBD1 (5 bases). The germline V gene encodes CDR1 SGHRS and CDR2 YFSETQ. Trimming took 0 bases from V and 3 from J, leaving 13 bases between them. This CDR3 contains 16 residues. As DNA, the CDR3 is TGCGCCAGCAGCTTGGAAGGGGATCAGTACTACAATGAGCAGTTCTTC. This codes for CASSLEGDQYYNEQFF.

The CDR3, as DNA: TGTGCCAGCTCACAAAACTTACTCGAAAATTCACCCCTCCACTTT. Translated: CASSQNLLENSPLHF. The chain couples TRBV18 to TRBJ1-6; D uncertain. The CDR3 has 15 amino acids. V lost 4 bases and J lost 7, with 14 bases in between. Germline CDR1 is KGHSH and CDR2 is LQKENI.

This clone has only one observation. The V call is TRBV7-2, the J call TRBJ1-5; a weak D match, TRBD1 (5 bases). CDR1 SGHTA and CDR2 FQGNSA come from the germline V gene. The CDR3 consists of 14 residues. V was cut by 4 bases and J by 4 bases, with 11 bases left in between. The CDR3, as DNA: TGTGCCAGCAGCTCCCAGGGATCTAATCAGCCCCAGCATTTT. This translates into CASSSQGSNQPQHF. Full variable domain (remainder filled in from reference TRBV7-2 and TRBJ1-5): GAGVSQSPSNKVTEKGKDVELRCDPISGHTALYWYRQSLGQGLEFLIYFQGNSAPDKSGLPSDRFSAERTGGSVSTLTIQRTQQEDSAVYLCASSSQGSNQPQHFGDGTRLSIL.

The sample holds one count of this clone. The chain recombines TRBV7-2 with TRBJ1-2; TRBD1 might be the D (5 bases). The CDR3 has 14 amino acids. The germline CDR1 and CDR2 sequences are SGHTA and FQGNSA. The V end was cut by 7 bases, the J end by 0 bases, with 12 bases between. The CDR3 here is CASNTGKANYGYTF. In DNA form, the CDR3 reads TGTGCCAGCAATACAGGAAAAGCTAACTATGGCTACACCTTC.

J is TRBJ2-3 and V is TRBV11-3, with a weak D call TRBD2 (5 bases). This CDR3 comprises 14 residues. The germline V and J ends were trimmed by 5 bases and 1 base, with 10 bases remaining between them. The germline V gene encodes CDR1 SGHNT and CDR2 YENEEA. The CDR3 region is CASSPRTGTDTQYF. CDR3 sequence (DNA): TGTGCCAGCAGCCCGCGGACTGGCACAGATACGCAGTATTTT.

The rearrangement links TRBV3-1 (or the pseudogene TRBV3-2) to TRBJ2-2; the match to TRBD2 covers 7 bases. Germline V gene sequence: CDR1 LGHDT, CDR2 YNNKEL (reference sequence). After removal of 5 bases from V and 8 bases from J, the junction contained 8 bases not matched to a gene. The CDR3 spans 14 residues. CDR3 sequence (DNA): TGTGCCAGCAGCACGCGCGGGAGTACGGGGGAGCTGTTTTTT. It yields the protein CASSTRGSTGELFF.

V gene TRBV20-1 combines with J gene TRBJ1-1; D is perhaps TRBD1 (6 bases). Germline V gives CDR1 DFQATT, CDR2 SNEGSKA (reference sequence). This CDR3 has 11 residues. Trimming removed 1 base from V and 10 bases from J, with 10 bases in between. Here the CDR3 reads CSARVAGAAFF. The CDR3 coding sequence is TGCAGTGCTAGAGTAGCGGGGGCAGCTTTCTTT.

This chain links TRBV4-3 with TRBJ1-2; TRBD1 matches 10 bases. The V segment lost 4 bases and the J segment 4 bases; nucleotides outside the gene matches: 9. There are 16 residues in the CDR3. The germline V gene has CDR1 LGHNA and CDR2 YSLEER. This CDR3 reads CASSLIHRQGAYGYTF. Here the CDR3 DNA reads TGCGCCAGCAGCCTTATACACCGACAGGGGGCCTATGGCTACACCTTC.

The chain has TRBV11-2 and TRBJ1-2; D is unclear. This CDR3 has 14 amino acids. Trimming pared 5 bases from V and 7 bases from J, leaving 17 bases between. The germline CDR1 and CDR2 sequences are SGHAT and FQNNGV. For the CDR3, the DNA is TGTGCCAGCAGCCCGGTTAACTCGGTCGGTGGCTACACCTTC. Translation gives CASSPVNSVGGYTF. Filled out from reference TRBV11-2 and TRBJ1-2, the complete variable domain reads EAGVAQSPRYKIIEKRQSVAFWCNPISGHATLYWYQQILGQGPKLLIQFQNNGVVDDSQLPKDRFSAERLKGVDSTLKIQPAKLEDSAVYLCASSPVNSVGGYTFGSGTRLTVV.

The count of this clone is one. The chain recombines TRBV29-1 with TRBJ2-3; TRBD1 agrees at 8 bases. The CDR3 covers 15 residues. CDR1 and CDR2 (germline): SQVTM, ANQGSEA. V trimming: 2 bases; J trimming: 2 bases; junction bases outside the gene matches: 6. CDR3 region: CSVEFQGASTDTQYF. CDR3 coding DNA: TGCAGCGTTGAATTCCAGGGGGCATCCACAGATACGCAGTATTTT.

DNA of the CDR3: TGTGCCTGGACCCCCGTCGGGGGGCGAGGTGAAGCTTTCTTT. Protein sequence: CAWTPVGGRGEAFF. The V gene is TRBV30, the J gene TRBJ1-1; the D gene is possibly TRBD1 (6 bases). There are 14 residues in the CDR3. CDR1 is GTSNPN, CDR2 SVGIG, per germline (reference sequence). V was pared by 4 bases and J by 7 bases, with 19 bases between.

The chain couples TRBV19 to TRBJ1-4, with D perhaps matching TRBD1 (6 bases). V was pared by 8 bases and J by 8 bases, with 21 bases between. The V gene's germline CDR1 is LNHDA and CDR2 SQIVND (reference sequence). The CDR3 spans 15 residues. The CDR3 reads CASQVGQLKGEKLFF. The CDR3 DNA sequence: TGTGCCAGTCAAGTTGGACAGCTCAAAGGGGAAAAACTGTTTTTT.